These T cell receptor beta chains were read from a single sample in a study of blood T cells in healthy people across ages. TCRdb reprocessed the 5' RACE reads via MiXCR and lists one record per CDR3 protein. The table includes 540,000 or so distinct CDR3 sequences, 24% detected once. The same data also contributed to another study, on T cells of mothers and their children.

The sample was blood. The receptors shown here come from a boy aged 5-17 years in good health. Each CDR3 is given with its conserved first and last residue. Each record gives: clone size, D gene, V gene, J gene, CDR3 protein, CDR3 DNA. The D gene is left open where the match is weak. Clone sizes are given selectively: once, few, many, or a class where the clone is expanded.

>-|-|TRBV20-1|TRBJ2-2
CSARSVGGRNTGELFF
TGCAGTGCTAGGAGCGTCGGGGGACGGAACACCGGGGAGCTGTTTTTT
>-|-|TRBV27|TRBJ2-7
CASSPYQGGYEQYF
TGTGCCAGCAGTCCTTACCAGGGAGGCTACGAGCAGTACTTC
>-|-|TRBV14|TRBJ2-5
CASSLKRGLQETQYF
TGTGCCAGCAGCCTCAAGCGTGGTCTCCAAGAGACCCAGTACTTC
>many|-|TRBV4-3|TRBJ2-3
CASSQALFAGTDTQYF
TGCGCCAGCAGCCAAGCACTATTCGCGGGTACAGATACGCAGTATTTT
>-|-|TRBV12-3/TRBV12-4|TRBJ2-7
CASSLNLGRGKYEQYF
TGTGCCAGCAGTTTAAATTTGGGGAGGGGGAAGTACGAGCAGTACTTC
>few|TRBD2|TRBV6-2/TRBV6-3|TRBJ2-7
CASSLGLAEHYEQCF
TGTGCCAGCAGCTTGGGACTAGCGGAACACTACGAGCAGTGCTTC
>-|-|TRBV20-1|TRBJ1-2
CSPPGGQANHGYTF
TGCAGTCCTCCCGGGGGCCAAGCTAACCATGGCTACACCTTC
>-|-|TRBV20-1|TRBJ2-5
CSAYQETQYF
TGCAGTGCCTACCAAGAGACCCAGTACTTC
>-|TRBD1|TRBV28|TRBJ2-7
CASSYRYSGQGAPYEQYF
TGTGCCAGCAGCTACCGATACTCAGGACAGGGGGCGCCTTACGAGCAGTACTTC
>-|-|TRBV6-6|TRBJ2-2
CASSYQGYGTGELFF
TGTGCCAGCAGTTACCAAGGGTACGGCACCGGGGAGCTGTTTTTT
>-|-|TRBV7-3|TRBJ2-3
CASSLGTTSTDTQYF
TGTGCCAGCAGCTTAGGGACAACTAGCACAGATACGCAGTATTTT
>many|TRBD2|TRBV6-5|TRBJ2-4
CASSSTSGDAQAKNIQYF
TGTGCCAGCAGTTCAACTAGCGGGGACGCCCAAGCCAAAAACATTCAGTACTTC
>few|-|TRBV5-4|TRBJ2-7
CASSSGQRSGSYEQYF
TGTGCCAGCAGCTCTGGACAGCGTTCTGGCTCCTACGAGCAGTACTTC
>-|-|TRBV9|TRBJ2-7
CASSGGSGSGEQYF
TGTGCCAGCAGCGGGGGATCCGGCAGCGGCGAGCAGTACTTC
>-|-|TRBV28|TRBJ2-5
CASSPISSGETQYF
TGTGCCAGCAGCCCTATCTCCTCCGGAGAGACCCAGTACTTC
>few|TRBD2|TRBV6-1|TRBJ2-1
CASSTSGGFYNEQFF
TGTGCCAGCAGTACCAGCGGGGGATTCTACAATGAGCAGTTCTTC
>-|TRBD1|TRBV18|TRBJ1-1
CASSPGQPAEAFF
TGTGCCAGCTCACCGGGACAGCCAGCTGAAGCTTTCTTT
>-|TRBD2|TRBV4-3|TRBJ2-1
CASSQKRESYNEQFF
TGCGCCAGCAGCCAAAAGCGGGAGTCCTACAATGAGCAGTTCTTC
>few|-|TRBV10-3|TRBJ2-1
CAISGPEEREQFF
TGTGCCATCAGTGGCCCCGAGGAGCGCGAGCAGTTCTTC
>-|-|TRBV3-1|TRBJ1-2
CASTAGRSGYTF
TGTGCCAGCACGGCAGGCAGGTCTGGCTACACCTTC
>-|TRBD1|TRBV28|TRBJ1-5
CASSLPQVWGQTNQPQHF
TGTGCCAGCAGTTTGCCCCAGGTCTGGGGACAGACCAATCAGCCCCAGCATTTT
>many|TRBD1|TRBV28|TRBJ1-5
CASSPATGINQPQHF
TGTGCCAGCAGCCCCGCGACAGGGATCAATCAGCCCCAGCATTTT
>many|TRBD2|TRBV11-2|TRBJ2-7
CASSLDPSSGVYEQYF
TGTGCCAGCAGCTTAGACCCCTCTAGCGGGGTCTACGAGCAGTACTTC
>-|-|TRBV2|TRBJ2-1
CASLTGQLASYNEQFF
TGTGCCAGCCTTACCGGACAGTTAGCCTCCTACAATGAGCAGTTCTTC
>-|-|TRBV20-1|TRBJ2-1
CSSRPGNEQFF
TGCAGTTCCCGCCCCGGGAATGAGCAGTTCTTC
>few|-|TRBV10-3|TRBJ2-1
CAIRDGPLRNEQFF
TGTGCCATCAGGGACGGGCCCCTTCGTAATGAGCAGTTCTTC
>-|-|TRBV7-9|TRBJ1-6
CASSSTASNSPLHF
TGTGCCAGCAGCTCGACAGCCTCTAATTCACCCCTCCACTTT